The 15 T cell receptor beta chains below come from one sample, sequenced in a study of shared clonotypes between healthy human individuals (TCRdb year 2020). The library was made by the immunoSEQ multiplex PCR assay. The immuneACCESS repertoire file appears here via TCRdb, limited to in-frame rearrangements. These files lack a portion of the clones; in checked studies, under half of the deficit traces to unresolved V genes, and the cause of the others is not known. The sample table lists about 320,000 clones, over 75% of them with a count of one. Jointly, the top ten make up around 15% of the sample. The sample comprised memory CD8+ T cells sorted from blood. Explained via the paper, the cell subset or site label denotes: CD45RO+ cells pooled with CCR7-negative TemRA cells. The receptors come from a man between 18 and 35 years old in good health.

The CDR3 region is CASSFRGRITQETQYF. Here the CDR3 DNA reads TGTGCCAGCAGCTTCCGGGGACGGATAACACAAGAGACCCAGTACTTC. The gene calls are TRBV13 and TRBJ2-5; D possibly matches TRBD1 or TRBD2 (5 bases each). Germline V gene data show CDR1 as PRHDT and CDR2 as FYEKMQ (reference sequence). The CDR3 totals 16 residues. Trimming left V 3 bases short and J 2 bases short, with 16 bases between.

The genes are TRBV12-5 and TRBJ2-7; 9 bases are a match to TRBD1. This CDR3 contains 14 residues. Germline loops: CDR1 LGHNT, CDR2 FRNRAP. Unmatched junction bases numbered 13, after V lost 7 bases and J lost 9 bases. CDR3 bases: TGTGCTAGTGCCGAGGACAGGGGTTGGTTCGGGCAGTACTTC. Translation gives CASAEDRGWFGQYF.

The chain employs TRBV2 and TRBJ2-1, with TRBD1 as a possible D gene (5 bases). V shed 0 bases and J shed 6 bases, with 18 bases lying between them. Germline V gene lookup returns CDR1 SNHLY and CDR2 FYNNEI. The CDR3 runs 17 residues. The chain's CDR3 is CASSEAQGSIISNEQFF. CDR3 nucleotide sequence: TGTGCCAGCAGTGAAGCCCAGGGCTCTATCATCAGCAATGAGCAGTTCTTC.

The V and J genes are TRBV15 and TRBJ2-1; a weak D match, TRBD2 (7 bases). Deletions cut 8 bases from V and 4 bases from J, with 15 bases between. Germline V gene sequence: CDR1 LNHNV, CDR2 YYDKDF (reference sequence). The CDR3 runs to 14 residues. The CDR3 DNA reads TGTGCCACCCGGATTGCGGGGGCGTACAATGAGCAGTTCTTC. The encoded protein is CATRIAGAYNEQFF.

The gene calls are TRBV11-2 and TRBJ2-7; a possible D gene is TRBD2 (7 bases). This CDR3 is built from 14 residues. V was pared by 5 bases and J by 0 bases, with 11 bases between. Germline CDR1 SGHAT, CDR2 FQNNGV. For the CDR3, the DNA is TGTGCCAGCAGCCACGCGGGGGCCTCCTACGAGCAGTACTTC. Protein sequence: CASSHAGASYEQYF.

The chain employs TRBV2 and TRBJ2-3; 8 bases are shared with TRBD2. CDR1 is SNHLY and CDR2 is FYNNEI in the germline V gene. This CDR3 spans 17 amino acids. V lost 6 bases, J lost 3 bases, and 14 bases stayed unmatched. The CDR3 DNA sequence: TGTGCCAGCAGCCCGTCGGGCGGGGGGTTAGGTACAGATACGCAGTATTTT. Amino acid sequence: CASSPSGGGLGTDTQYF.

This chain links TRBV9 with TRBJ2-3, with D perhaps TRBD1 (6 bases). This CDR3 has 16 amino acids. Between the trimmed V and J ends, which lost 3 bases and 3 bases, there was a span of 17 bases. Germline V lookup: CDR1 SGDLS, CDR2 YYNGEE. CDR3 loop: CASSAETGSQTDTQYF. In nucleotides, the CDR3 is TGTGCCAGCAGCGCTGAAACAGGGTCACAAACAGATACGCAGTATTTT.

The V call is TRBV28, the J call TRBJ2-3; 10 positions agree with TRBD1. V was clipped by 3 bases and J by 5 bases; unmatched bases: 2. Germline CDR1 and CDR2: MDHEN and SYDVKM. The CDR3 is made up of 14 amino acids. The CDR3 DNA reads TGTGCCAGCAGTTTCCGGACAGGGGGAGATACGCAGTATTTT. Translating it yields CASSFRTGGDTQYF.

This clone was counted between two and nine times. The chain carries TRBV13 and TRBJ2-7; TRBD2 matches at 12 bases. Germline V gene lookup returns CDR1 PRHDT and CDR2 FYEKMQ (reference sequence). This CDR3 is built from 15 residues. The V and J ends lost 5 bases and 5 bases, in that order; junction bases with no gene match: 7. CDR3 in DNA: TGTGCCAGCAGCCTAGCGGGAGGGTTCTTCCACGAGCAGTACTTC. Its translation is CASSLAGGFFHEQYF.

The CDR3 DNA sequence: TGTGCCTGGAGGAGAACAGGGTTGGACACCGGGGAGCTGTTTTTT. Its translation: CAWRRTGLDTGELFF. This sequence joins TRBV30 and TRBJ2-2; possible D gene TRBD1, 6 bases. The CDR3 totals 15 residues. Germline CDR1 and CDR2: GTSNPN and SVGIG (reference sequence). Trimming pared 3 bases from V and 3 bases from J, leaving 14 bases between.

This chain uses TRBV19 with TRBJ2-7, with D unresolved. The V end lost 2 bases, the J end lost 1 base, and 9 bases lay between the germline ends. Germline V gene lookup returns CDR1 LNHDA and CDR2 SQIVND (reference sequence). The CDR3 has 14 residues. DNA for the CDR3: TGTGCCAGTAGTATAAGGGAAAAATCCTACGAGCAGTACTTC. Its protein is CASSIREKSYEQYF.

This chain links TRBV6-1 with TRBJ1-1; the D gene is possibly TRBD1 (5 bases). The germline gives CDR1 MNHNS, CDR2 SASEGT. V dropped 6 bases and J dropped 4 bases, with 15 bases sitting between them. There are 14 residues in the CDR3. In nucleotides, the CDR3 is TGTGCCAGCAGCCACGATTTCGGGGCCACTGAAGCTTTCTTT. It translates to CASSHDFGATEAFF.

V is TRBV7-8 and J is TRBJ1-2, with 7 bases matching TRBD1. CDR1 and CDR2 (germline): SGHVS, FQNEAQ. CDR3 length: 17 residues. J gave up 3 bases and V 2 bases, and 12 bases lay outside the gene matches. Here the CDR3 DNA reads TGTGCCAGCAGCTTACCCGTGGGAGGTACAGGGGACTATGGCTACACCTTC. Translation gives CASSLPVGGTGDYGYTF.

Regarding this clone: Other nucleotide sequences from this sample produce the same CDR3. The chain combines TRBV20-1 with TRBJ2-7; D not certain. The CDR3 extends over 11 amino acids. V lost 0 bases, J lost 4 bases, and 4 bases lay in between. CDR1 is DFQATT and CDR2 is SNEGSKA in the germline V gene (reference sequence). This chain's CDR3 is CSAREQYEQYF. The CDR3 bases are TGCAGTGCTAGAGAACAATACGAGCAGTACTTC.

The CDR3 nucleotides read TGTGCCAGCAGCCAACCGGGGACAGAGCAATACGAGCAGTACTTC. It yields the protein CASSQPGTEQYEQYF. The genes are TRBV7-9 and TRBJ2-7; 7 nucleotides align to TRBD1. The CDR3 has 15 amino acids. J lost 4 bases, V lost 5 bases, and 11 bases had no gene match. The germline V gene has CDR1 SEHNR and CDR2 FQNEAQ (reference sequence). The full variable domain, rest sourced from reference TRBV7-9 and TRBJ2-7, is DTGVSQNPRHKITKRGQNVTFRCDPISEHNRLYWYRQTLGQGPEFLTYFQNEAQLEKSRLLSDRFSAERPKGSFSTLEIQRTEQGDSAMYLCASSQPGTEQYEQYFGPGTRLTVT.